This entry lists 4 T cell receptor beta chains sequenced from one sample in a study of regulatory T cells in long-lasting Graves disease. Both iRepertoire HTBI primers and Arm-PCR of CDR3 regions were used to build the TCR beta libraries. TCRdb called the multiplex PCR reads again in MiXCR, with one record for every CDR3 protein. Seen here are about 460,000 distinct CDR3 sequences, 20% to 25% observed once, and the top ten hold roughly 13%. Time point reported: persistent/refractory GD, antithyroid drugs over 5 years with positive TRAb. RNA isolated from PBMCs was used to make the TCR library. This specimen was peripheral blood mononuclear cells (PBMCs), taken when the disease was refractory, from a patient treated with antithyroid drugs. Source of these receptors: a female donor with Graves disease.

The chain recombines TRBV3-1 with TRBJ2-7; 7 bases are shared with TRBD1. Per germline, CDR1 LGHDT and CDR2 YNNKEL (reference sequence). V gave up 1 base and J gave up 6 bases; unmatched junction bases: 6. The length of the CDR3 is 14 residues. CDR3 residues: CASSQGQGEGEQYF. CDR3 coding DNA: TGTGCCAGCAGCCAAGGACAGGGAGAAGGCGAGCAGTACTTC.

In this sample, this clonotype turned up a few times. V and J are TRBV9 and TRBJ1-5; D not certain. The germline CDR1 and CDR2 sequences are SGDLS and YYNGEE. The V end lost 3 bases, the J end lost 0 bases, and 7 bases lay between the germline ends. The CDR3 runs 14 residues. CDR3 loop: CASSAGYSNQPQHF. The CDR3 DNA reads as TGTGCCAGCAGCGCGGGGTATAGCAATCAGCCCCAGCATTTT.

This clonotype was recorded at least ten times. The chain couples TRBV12-3 or TRBV12-4 to TRBJ1-5; no clear D. CDR3 size: 15 residues. V was shortened by 5 bases and J by 4 bases, with 15 bases between the two germline ends. Here the CDR3 DNA reads TGTGCCAGCAGTCCCGGCCTCGAGGGTAATCAGCCCCAGCATTTT. This sequence encodes CASSPGLEGNQPQHF.

This chain links TRBV29-1 with TRBJ2-7; D call uncertain. The germline CDR1 and CDR2 sequences are SQVTM and ANQGSEA. This CDR3 is 14 amino acids long. V dropped 6 bases and J dropped 5 bases, with 20 bases sitting between them. DNA of the CDR3: TGCAGCGTCCATTCCGTTGGGGAAATCCACGAGCAGTACTTC. It yields the protein CSVHSVGEIHEQYF.